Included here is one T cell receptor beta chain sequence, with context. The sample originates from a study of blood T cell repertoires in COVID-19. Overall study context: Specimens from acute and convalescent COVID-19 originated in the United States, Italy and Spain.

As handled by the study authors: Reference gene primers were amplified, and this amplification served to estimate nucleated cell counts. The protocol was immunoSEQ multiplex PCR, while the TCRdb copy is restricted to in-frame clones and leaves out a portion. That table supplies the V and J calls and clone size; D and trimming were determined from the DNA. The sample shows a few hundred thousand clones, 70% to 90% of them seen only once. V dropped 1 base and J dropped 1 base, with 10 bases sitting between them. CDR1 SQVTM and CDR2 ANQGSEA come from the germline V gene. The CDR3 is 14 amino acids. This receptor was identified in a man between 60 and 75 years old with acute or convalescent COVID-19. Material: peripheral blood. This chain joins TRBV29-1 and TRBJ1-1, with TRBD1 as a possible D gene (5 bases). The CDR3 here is CSVEGGGANTEAFF. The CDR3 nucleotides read TGCAGCGTTGAAGGTGGTGGGGCGAACACTGAAGCTTTCTTT.